This T cell receptor (beta chain) came from a study of blood T cell repertoires in COVID-19. Across the study: T cells, B-cell-depleted T cells, or PBMCs provided the cDNA or gDNA that served as material.

Trimming cost V 4 bases and J 5 bases; bases outside gene matches: 9. The length of the CDR3 is 16 residues. Germline V CDR1 and CDR2: LGHNA, YNFKEQ. Sequenced by immunoSEQ multiplex PCR; TCRdb stores in-frame clones only, minus some. The table includes tens of thousands of clones, roughly 78% detected once. The receptor's source is a woman of 80 years or more with acute or convalescent COVID-19. The gene calls are TRBV4-2 and TRBJ2-3; 10 bases align to TRBD1. Sequencing used peripheral blood. CDR3 protein: CASSPLDRGIGDTQYF. The CDR3 bases are TGTGCCAGCAGCCCGTTGGACAGGGGGATTGGAGATACGCAGTATTTT.